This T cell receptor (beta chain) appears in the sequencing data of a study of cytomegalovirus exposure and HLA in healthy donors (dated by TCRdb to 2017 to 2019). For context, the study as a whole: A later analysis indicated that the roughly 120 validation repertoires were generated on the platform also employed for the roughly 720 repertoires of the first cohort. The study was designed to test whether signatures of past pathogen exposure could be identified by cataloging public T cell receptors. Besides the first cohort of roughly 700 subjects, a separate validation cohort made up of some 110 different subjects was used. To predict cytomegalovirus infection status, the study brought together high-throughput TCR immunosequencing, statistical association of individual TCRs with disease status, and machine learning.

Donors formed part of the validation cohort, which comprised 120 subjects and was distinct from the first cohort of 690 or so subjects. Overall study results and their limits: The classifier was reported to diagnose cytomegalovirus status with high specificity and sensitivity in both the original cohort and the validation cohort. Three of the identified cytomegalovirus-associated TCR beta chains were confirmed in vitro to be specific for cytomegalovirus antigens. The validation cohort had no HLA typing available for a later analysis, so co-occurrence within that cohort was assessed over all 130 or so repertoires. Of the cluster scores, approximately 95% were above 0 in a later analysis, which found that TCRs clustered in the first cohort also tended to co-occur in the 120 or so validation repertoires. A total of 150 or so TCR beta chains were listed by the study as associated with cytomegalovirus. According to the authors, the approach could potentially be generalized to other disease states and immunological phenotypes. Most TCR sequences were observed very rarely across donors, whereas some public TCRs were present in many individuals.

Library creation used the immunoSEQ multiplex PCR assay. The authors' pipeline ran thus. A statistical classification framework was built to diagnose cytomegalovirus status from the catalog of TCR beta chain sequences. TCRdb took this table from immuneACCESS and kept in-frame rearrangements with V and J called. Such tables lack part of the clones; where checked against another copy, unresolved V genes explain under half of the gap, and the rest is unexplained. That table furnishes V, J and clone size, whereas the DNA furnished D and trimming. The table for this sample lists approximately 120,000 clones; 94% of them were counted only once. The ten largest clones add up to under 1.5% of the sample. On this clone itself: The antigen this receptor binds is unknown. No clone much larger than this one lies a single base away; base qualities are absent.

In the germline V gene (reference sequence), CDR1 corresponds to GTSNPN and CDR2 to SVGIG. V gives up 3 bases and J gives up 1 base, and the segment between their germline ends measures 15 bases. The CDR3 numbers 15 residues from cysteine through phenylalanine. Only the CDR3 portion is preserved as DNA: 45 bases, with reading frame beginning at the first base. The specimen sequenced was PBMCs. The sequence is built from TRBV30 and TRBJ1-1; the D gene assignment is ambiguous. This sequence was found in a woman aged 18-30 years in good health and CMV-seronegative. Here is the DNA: TGTGCCTGGAGCGGAGCCCCATCTCGGAACACTGAAGCTTTCTTT. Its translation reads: CAWSGAPSRNTEAFF.